This entry lists 15 T cell receptor beta chains sequenced from one sample in a study of post-analysis software for immune sequencing data. Findings and caveats of the study: Controls showed lower frequencies than patients for 5 or 6 TRBV segments, and TRBV5-6, TRBV5-1 and TRBV20-1 were among these.

Their cognate antigens are unknown. Built from TCR beta cDNA, the libraries had unique molecular identifiers in them. MiXCR, run by TCRdb on the PCR reads, gives a single entry per CDR3 protein. The sample includes some 890,000 distinct CDR3 sequences, roughly 58% of them seen just once. The sample consisted of blood. The receptor set was obtained from a girl aged 10 to 17 with multiple sclerosis.

The chain combines TRBV5-1 with TRBJ2-1; 10 bases line up with TRBD1. The J segment lost 12 bases and the V segment lost 1 base, leaving 10 bases of the junction unmatched. Germline CDR1 is SGHRS and CDR2 is YFSETQ. The CDR3 has 15 amino acids. The CDR3 loop is CASSLRDRGLSAQFF. The CDR3 DNA sequence: TGCGCCAGCAGCTTGCGAGACAGGGGGCTTTCGGCGCAGTTCTTC.

The gene calls are TRBV11-3 and TRBJ2-5; 7 bases agree with TRBD2. Matching the DNA end better, TRBJ2-7 makes the J call doubtful. The length of the CDR3 is 16 residues. From germline, CDR1 is SGHNT and CDR2 YENEEA. The CDR3 DNA is TGTGCCAGCAGCTTACGGGGGGACGCGGTTTTCAACGAGCAGTACTTC. This translates into CASSLRGDAVFNEQYF.

This chain uses TRBV6-5 with TRBJ2-3; D remains unclear. The CDR3 contains 15 residues. Trimming pared 0 bases from V and 2 bases from J, leaving 9 bases between. Germline-derived CDR1 and CDR2 are MNHEY and SVGAGI. This chain's CDR3 is CASSYSDKSTDTQYF. CDR3 bases: TGTGCCAGCAGTTACTCCGACAAGTCCACAGATACGCAGTATTTT.

V is TRBV12-3 or TRBV12-4 and J is TRBJ2-3; possible D gene TRBD2, 5 bases. Trimming took off 4 bases at V and 8 bases at J, with 13 bases between the two ends. CDR3 size: 13 residues. CDR3: CASSSSPLATQYF. In DNA form, the CDR3 reads TGTGCCAGCAGTTCTAGCCCTCTGGCTACGCAGTATTTT.

The V call is TRBV7-6, the J call TRBJ2-5, with D unresolved. The J call may be mistaken, given a closer DNA end match to TRBJ2-7. The length of the CDR3 is 15 residues. The germline gives CDR1 SGHVS, CDR2 FNYEAQ. Written as DNA, the CDR3 is TGTGCCAGCAGCTTAGGCCCAGCCATCTACGACGAGCAGTACTTC. Protein sequence: CASSLGPAIYDEQYF.

This chain links TRBV3-1 with TRBJ2-7, with D uncertain. V lost 4 bases and J lost 7, with 20 bases in between. The CDR3 has 15 residues. Germline CDR1 reads LGHDT; CDR2 reads YNNKEL (reference sequence). The CDR3 is CASSRTQPRSTEQYF. The DNA for the CDR3 is TGTGCCAGCAGCCGAACGCAACCCCGGAGTACAGAGCAGTACTTC.

This chain connects TRBV7-6 to TRBJ2-5; TRBD2 aligns across 7 bases. The CDR3 contains 15 residues. The germline V gene encodes CDR1 SGHVS and CDR2 FNYEAQ. With 5 bases clipped from V and 5 bases from J, the junction kept 11 bases outside the gene matches. CDR3 sequence (DNA): TGTGCCAGCAGCGGCCTCCGGGAGGTGGTGGAGACCCAGTACTTC. This encodes CASSGLREVVETQYF.

This clonotype was seen only a few times. V usage is TRBV20-1 and J usage is TRBJ1-5; 9 nucleotides match TRBD1. This CDR3 has 18 residues. Germline V gene lookup returns CDR1 DFQATT and CDR2 SNEGSKA (reference sequence). The V segment lost 6 bases and the J segment 2 bases; nucleotides outside the gene matches: 17. This chain's CDR3 is CSATRPIQGAGGNQPQHF. The CDR3 coding sequence is TGCAGTGCGACCAGACCTATACAGGGGGCAGGTGGCAATCAGCCCCAGCATTTT.

The J gene is TRBJ2-4, the V gene TRBV5-1, with D perhaps matching TRBD1 (6 bases). From germline, CDR1 is SGHRS and CDR2 YFSETQ. V was pared by 4 bases and J by 7 bases, with 15 bases between. The CDR3 length is 14 residues. The CDR3 bases are TGCGCCAGCAGCCCAACCGGGACAAAGAACATTCAGTACTTC. Protein: CASSPTGTKNIQYF.

The genes are TRBV20-1 and TRBJ2-7, with D possibly matching TRBD1 (5 bases). Germline loops: CDR1 DFQATT, CDR2 SNEGSKA (reference sequence). V was cut by 3 bases and J by 2 bases, with 14 bases left in between. The length of the CDR3 is 14 residues. The CDR3: CSARGKGPPYEQYF. CDR3 bases: TGCAGTGCTAGGGGTAAGGGGCCCCCCTACGAGCAGTACTTC.

The chain is built from TRBV5-5 and TRBJ1-1; D might be TRBD1 (5 bases). Between the trimmed V and J ends, which lost 4 bases and 1 base, there was a span of 14 bases. CDR3 length equals 15 residues. Germline loops: CDR1 SGHKS, CDR2 YYEKEE (reference sequence). DNA of the CDR3: TGTGCCAGCAGCCCCCGGTGGGGGAGGAACACTGAAGCTTTCTTT. This encodes CASSPRWGRNTEAFF.

This clonotype has more than one count but fewer than ten. This chain links TRBV6-5 with TRBJ1-2; D might be TRBD1 (5 bases). CDR1 and CDR2 from the germline V gene are MNHEY and SVGAGI. The ends were cut back, 8 bases at V and 3 bases at J, with 19 bases in the middle. The CDR3 covers 15 residues. The CDR3 sequence is CASHPRGGADYGYTF. In DNA, the CDR3 is TGTGCCAGCCACCCGCGCGGAGGGGCCGACTATGGCTACACCTTC.

The chain combines TRBV28 with TRBJ2-5; D remains ambiguous. The end of the DNA is better explained by TRBJ2-7, so the J call may be wrong. Germline V gives CDR1 MDHEN, CDR2 SYDVKM. This CDR3 region has 14 residues. The CDR3 bases are TGTGCCAGCAGTTTTGACGTGGGTTCAAACGAGCAGTACTTC. It encodes CASSFDVGSNEQYF.

This clonotype was counted only a few times. The chain employs TRBV5-6 and TRBJ2-3; D gene uncertain. Trimming removed 3 bases from V and 2 bases from J, with 10 bases in between. CDR1 is SGHDT, CDR2 YYEEEE, per germline. This CDR3 spans 14 amino acids. CDR3: CASSSGGTTDTQYF. The DNA for the CDR3 is TGTGCCAGCAGCTCGGGCGGAACCACAGATACGCAGTATTTT.

V is TRBV4-1 and J is TRBJ2-5; the D gene is possibly TRBD1 (5 bases). The germline V gene has CDR1 MGHRA and CDR2 YSYEKL. The V end was cut by 0 bases, the J end by 5 bases, with 10 bases between. The length of the CDR3 is 14 residues. The CDR3 sequence: CASSQDTGWETQYF. The CDR3 DNA reads as TGCGCCAGCAGCCAAGATACAGGTTGGGAGACCCAGTACTTC.